Presented here are 19 T cell receptor beta chains from one specimen sequenced in a study of shared clonotypes between healthy human individuals. Repertoires were generated with immunoSEQ multiplex PCR, while TCRdb's copy carries only in-frame clones and drops some. The table lists about 500,000 clones, more than 70% of them singletons, with around 13% in the top ten. Input material: PBMCs. These receptors were collected from a woman aged 40 to 50 in good health. Some clones in this sample may be carry-over from other donors' samples.

This clone was recorded many times. The chain is built from TRBV5-1 and TRBJ2-7, with D tentatively TRBD2 (6 bases). The V end lost 3 bases, the J end lost 0 bases, and 13 bases lay between the germline ends. The CDR3 runs to 15 residues. CDR1 is SGHRS and CDR2 is YFSETQ in the germline V gene. The CDR3 coding sequence is TGCGCCAGCAGCTCAACGGGACTCCGCTCCTACGAGCAGTACTTC. As protein: CASSSTGLRSYEQYF.

This chain uses TRBV6-1 with TRBJ1-2; a weak D match, TRBD1 (5 bases). The ends were cut back, 2 bases at V and 8 bases at J, with 18 bases in the middle. The CDR3 has 15 amino acids. Germline V CDR1 and CDR2: MNHNS, SASEGT. In DNA, the CDR3 is TGTGCCAGCAGTGAATATCCCATTCCGGGGCGGGGCTACACCTTC. This translates into CASSEYPIPGRGYTF.

This clone was observed once. V and J are TRBV25-1 and TRBJ2-5, with TRBD2 identical over 10 bases. Germline CDR1 reads MGHDK; CDR2 reads SYGVNS. With 2 bases clipped from V and 8 bases from J, the junction kept 5 bases outside the gene matches. The CDR3 sequence is 14 residues long. CDR3 loop: CASSEGSGRATQYF. The CDR3 DNA follows: TGTGCCAGCAGTGAAGGGAGCGGGAGGGCCACCCAGTACTTC. Full variable domain (outside the CDR3, taken from reference TRBV25-1 and TRBJ2-5): EADIYQTPRYLVIGTGKKITLECSQTMGHDKMYWYQQDPGMELHLIHYSYGVNSTEKGDLSSESTVSRIRTEHFPLTLESARPSHTSQYLCASSEGSGRATQYFGPGTRLLVL.

The chain is built from TRBV5-4 and TRBJ1-2; the D is unclear. The CDR3 is 15 residues long. V dropped 4 bases and J dropped 4 bases, with 17 bases sitting between them. The germline CDR1 and CDR2 sequences are SGHNT and YYREEE (reference sequence). The CDR3 spells CASSQGLDDFYGYTF. In DNA form, the CDR3 reads TGTGCCAGCAGCCAAGGACTGGATGATTTCTATGGCTACACCTTC.

The rearrangement uses TRBV4-1 and TRBJ1-5; perhaps TRBD1 as D (6 bases). The CDR3 has 17 amino acids. Trimming pared 0 bases from V and 7 bases from J, leaving 19 bases between. Germline CDR1 and CDR2: MGHRA and YSYEKL. The CDR3 DNA reads TGCGCCAGCAGCCAAGAGGGGACGGGGGGCAGGTGGCAGCCCCAGCATTTT. As protein: CASSQEGTGGRWQPQHF.

On this clone: The same CDR3 arises from other DNA sequences in this sample as well. The V and J genes are TRBV4-2 and TRBJ1-4; 9 positions agree with TRBD1. This CDR3 spans 15 amino acids. From germline, CDR1 is LGHNA and CDR2 YNFKEQ. The junction had 10 bases not matched to a gene; V was cut back by 0 bases and J by 14 bases. CDR3 amino acids: CASSQDGAQGARLFF. CDR3 nucleotides: TGTGCCAGCAGCCAAGATGGGGCACAGGGGGCTCGGCTGTTTTTT.

V usage is TRBV5-6 and J usage is TRBJ2-5; D may match TRBD1 or TRBD2 (5 bases each). The last part of the DNA fits TRBJ2-7 better; the J call may be wrong. Per the germline V gene, CDR1 is SGHDT and CDR2 is YYEEEE. The CDR3 consists of 18 residues. The CDR3 loop reads CASSSETFRDPTVYEQYF. For the CDR3, the DNA is TGTGCCAGCAGCTCGGAGACATTCCGGGACCCCACCGTATACGAGCAGTACTTC.

The chain links TRBV28 to TRBJ2-7, with 8 bases aligning to TRBD1. The trim removed 6 bases at V and 4 bases at J, leaving 2 bases unmatched. Looked up from germline, CDR1 is MDHEN and CDR2 is SYDVKM. The CDR3 spans 12 residues. The CDR3 is CASRDRVYEQYF. The CDR3 DNA reads TGTGCCAGCAGGGACAGGGTATACGAGCAGTACTTC.

V is TRBV30 and J is TRBJ2-5, with a weak D call TRBD2 (6 bases). V lost 3 bases and J 2 bases, leaving 10 bases between the germline ends. CDR3 size: 13 residues. In germline, CDR1 is GTSNPN, CDR2 SVGIG (reference sequence). The DNA for the CDR3 is TGTGCCTGGAGCGGTGGGGGGCAAGAGACCCAGTACTTC. Encoded protein: CAWSGGGQETQYF.

This chain joins TRBV15 and TRBJ2-7; 11 bases line up with TRBD1. This CDR3 has 19 residues. Germline assignment: CDR1 LNHNV and CDR2 YYDKDF (reference sequence). Germline trimming cut 5 bases from V and 2 bases from J; bases unmatched to any gene: 17. The CDR3 nucleotides read TGTGCCACCAGCCCCGAAACGGACAGGGGGCTGTATCGGACCTACGAGCAGTACTTC. Amino acid sequence: CATSPETDRGLYRTYEQYF. Drawing the rest from reference TRBV15 and TRBJ2-7, the complete variable domain is DAMVIQNPRYQVTQFGKPVTLSCSQTLNHNVMYWYQQKSSQAPKLLFHYYDKDFNNEADTPDNFQSRRPNTSFCFLDIRSPGLGDTAMYLCATSPETDRGLYRTYEQYFGPGTRLTVT.

V is TRBV15 and J is TRBJ1-2, with 11 bases lining up with TRBD1. Germline trimming cut 5 bases from V and 7 bases from J; bases unmatched to any gene: 3. The germline gives CDR1 LNHNV, CDR2 YYDKDF (reference sequence). The CDR3 contains 13 residues. The CDR3 sequence: CATSRTGGGGYTF. The CDR3 region has the DNA TGTGCCACCAGCCGGACAGGGGGCGGTGGCTACACCTTC.

The V gene is TRBV7-2, the J gene TRBJ2-7, with a tentative D call TRBD1 (6 bases). Germline V lookup: CDR1 SGHTA, CDR2 FQGNSA. This CDR3 comprises 14 residues. Trimming shortened V by 5 bases and J by 4 bases, and 15 bases separated the two germline ends. The CDR3 bases are TGTGCCAGCAGCCCATATAGGACAGCGTACGAGCAGTACTTC. Its protein product is CASSPYRTAYEQYF.

The gene calls are TRBV7-9 and TRBJ1-4; 9 nucleotides agree with TRBD1. Trimming took 0 bases from V and 5 from J; bases not matched to a gene: 1. In germline, CDR1 is SEHNR, CDR2 FQNEAQ (reference sequence). The CDR3 extends over 15 amino acids. CDR3 bases: TGTGCCAGCAGCTTAGCGACAGGGGGGAATGAAAAACTGTTTTTT. It specifies CASSLATGGNEKLFF.

V usage is TRBV7-2 and J usage is TRBJ2-7; D could derive from TRBD1 or TRBD2 (6 bases each). The CDR3 consists of 12 residues. The V end lost 4 bases, the J end lost 6 bases, and 10 bases lay between the germline ends. Per the germline V gene, CDR1 is SGHTA and CDR2 is FQGNSA. CDR3 DNA sequence: TGTGCCAGCAGCTCACAGGGAGGCGAGCAGTACTTC. Translating it yields CASSSQGGEQYF.

This clone appeared a few times. At one end, the junction sequence differs from germline, possibly due to a read error. The chain joins TRBV7-9 to TRBJ1-1; unclear D gene. The CDR3 loop spans 11 amino acids. Looked up from germline, CDR1 is SEHNR and CDR2 is FQNEAQ (reference sequence). CDR3 nucleotide sequence: TGTGCCGGCAGCCAGGCCACTGAAGCTTTCTTT. It codes for CAGSQATEAFF.

The V gene is TRBV5-1, the J gene TRBJ2-1; no firm D call. The CDR3 consists of 11 residues. The ends were cut back, 0 bases at V and 10 bases at J, with 5 bases in the middle. In germline, CDR1 is SGHRS, CDR2 YFSETQ. The CDR3, as DNA: TGCGCCAGCAGCTTGGAGGTGGAGCAGTTCTTC. This translates into CASSLEVEQFF.

Points on this clone: The sample holds other DNA sequences that translate to the same CDR3. The gene calls are TRBV18 and TRBJ1-5; D perhaps matches TRBD1 (5 bases). Trimming took 4 bases from V and 1 from J, leaving 8 bases between them. This CDR3 comprises 14 residues. Germline CDR1 reads KGHSH; CDR2 reads LQKENI. This CDR3 reads CASSRGGSNQPQHF. In DNA, the CDR3 is TGTGCCAGCTCACGGGGGGGGAGCAATCAGCCCCAGCATTTT.

The V gene is TRBV13, the J gene TRBJ1-4; D is perhaps TRBD1 (5 bases). CDR1 and CDR2 (germline): PRHDT, FYEKMQ (reference sequence). CDR3 length: 14 amino acids. The V and J ends lost 3 bases and 7 bases respectively, with 12 bases between them. CDR3 nucleotides: TGTGCCAGCAGCTTTAGGGGAGGAGGTGAAAAACTGTTTTTT. Its protein is CASSFRGGGEKLFF.

With regard to this clone: This likely traces to a read error, being one base from a far larger clone. V and J are TRBV5-4 and TRBJ2-2; 8 nucleotides match TRBD2. Germline V gene data show CDR1 as SGHNT and CDR2 as YYREEE (reference sequence). V gave up 7 bases and J gave up 7 bases; unmatched junction bases: 15. The CDR3 contains 16 residues. The CDR3 here is CASGPRGGRMVGELFF. The CDR3 nucleotides are TGTGCCAGCGGCCCACGAGGCGGGAGGATGGTCGGGGAGCTGTTTTTT.